The clone carrying this T cell receptor (beta chain) was recorded once. Its specificity is unknown. This CDR3 region has 16 residues. The germline V gene encodes CDR1 SGHRS and CDR2 YFSETQ. Trimming removed 4 bases at V and 3 bases at J, with 19 bases between. One entry per CDR3 protein results from TCRdb running MiXCR on the RT-PCR reads. The data contain about 800,000 distinct CDR3 sequences, roughly 20% of them singletons. The sample belongs to a study of response to subunit inactivated influenza vaccine. Whole-study results and caveats: A suggestion made by the authors is that each seasonal influenza vaccination recruits few new T cells.

Here the sequenced sample was PBMCs from blood, taken approximately 5 days after vaccination. The gene calls are TRBV5-1 and TRBJ1-1, with a weak D call TRBD1 (5 bases). The receptor's source is a man aged 50 to 60 who received an inactivated influenza vaccine. This CDR3 is CASSALGFRGDTEAFF. Here the CDR3 DNA reads TGCGCCAGCAGCGCTCTGGGCTTCAGAGGGGACACTGAAGCTTTCTTT.